What follows are 11 T cell receptor beta chains derived from one specimen sequenced in a study of technical replicates of blood from a few donors. TCRdb keeps only in-frame clones here, not all; method: immunoSEQ multiplex PCR. The sample holds about 60,000 clones, more than 75% seen once. The material sequenced was PBMCs. All receptors derive from a human donor in good health. Some clones in this sample may be carry-over from other donors' samples.

The chain recombines TRBV14 with TRBJ1-6, with D maybe TRBD1 (5 bases). This CDR3 contains 13 residues. Per germline, CDR1 SGHDN and CDR2 FVKESK. V lost 4 bases to trimming and J lost 5 bases, with 6 bases between them. CDR3 residues: CASSRQNNSPLHF. As DNA, the CDR3 is TGTGCCAGCAGCCGACAGAATAATTCACCCCTCCACTTT.

The J gene is TRBJ1-6, the V gene TRBV18; possibly TRBD1 for D (5 bases). The CDR3 sequence is 15 residues long. V was shortened by 4 bases and J by 10 bases, with 17 bases between the two germline ends. Germline lookup yields CDR1 KGHSH and CDR2 LQKENI. CDR3 loop: CASSLAGRFGSPLHF. CDR3 in DNA: TGTGCCAGCTCACTAGCAGGGCGTTTTGGGTCACCCCTCCACTTT.

This chain connects TRBV15 to TRBJ2-5, with 11 nucleotides matching TRBD1. The V and J ends lost 2 bases and 4 bases, in that order; junction bases with no gene match: 3. This CDR3 region has 15 residues. Germline values: CDR1 LNHNV, CDR2 YYDKDF (reference sequence). CDR3 in DNA: TGTGCCACCAGCAGAACCGGGACAGGGGGAGAGACCCAGTACTTC. Its translation: CATSRTGTGGETQYF.

The chain has TRBV29-1 and TRBJ1-2; a possible D gene is TRBD1 (6 bases). Trimming left V 3 bases short and J 6 bases short, with 17 bases between. The germline V gene has CDR1 SQVTM and CDR2 ANQGSEA. This CDR3 is 14 amino acids long. Here the CDR3 DNA reads TGCAGCGTTGATAGACAGGCCAGAGGGAATGGCTACACCTTC. Translating it yields CSVDRQARGNGYTF.

The DNA for the CDR3 is TGTGCCGTAGGAGGGGAAGGAGAGACCCAGTACTTC. Its translation: CAVGGEGETQYF. The rearrangement links TRBV9 to TRBJ2-5; TRBD2 might be the D (6 bases). The CDR3 has 12 amino acids. V gave up 10 bases and J gave up 4 bases, with 14 bases separating them. Germline V gene sequence: CDR1 SGDLS, CDR2 YYNGEE. Full variable domain (outside the CDR3, taken from reference TRBV9 and TRBJ2-5): DSGVTQTPKHLITATGQRVTLRCSPRSGDLSVYWYQQSLDQGLQFLIQYYNGEERAKGNILERFSAQQFPDLHSELNLSSLELGDSALYFCAVGGEGETQYFGPGTRLLVL.

This clone has more than one count but fewer than ten. DNA for the CDR3: TGCAGCCTCCCACAGGGTCCAGATACGCAGTATTTT. This sequence encodes CSLPQGPDTQYF. The chain links TRBV29-1 to TRBJ2-3, with a tentative D call TRBD1 (6 bases). The CDR3 runs 12 residues. V was cut by 8 bases and J by 4 bases, with 13 bases left in between. Germline values: CDR1 SQVTM, CDR2 ANQGSEA.

The V call is TRBV19, the J call TRBJ1-2; D might be TRBD1 (6 bases). This CDR3 has 15 residues. V lost 3 bases to trimming and J lost 2 bases, with 13 bases between them. Germline CDR1 is LNHDA and CDR2 is SQIVND (reference sequence). The CDR3 region has the DNA TGTGCCAGTAGTATGGGGGGGGCGCACAACTATGGCTACACCTTC. It yields the protein CASSMGGAHNYGYTF.

This clone was counted once. The rearrangement joins TRBV19 to TRBJ2-1; D unclear. Trimming shortened V by 3 bases and J by 10 bases, and 16 bases separated the two germline ends. This CDR3 has 14 residues. Per germline, CDR1 LNHDA and CDR2 SQIVND (reference sequence). The CDR3 protein is CASSIQRGSQEQFF. The CDR3, as DNA: TGTGCCAGTAGTATTCAGCGCGGCTCCCAAGAGCAGTTCTTC.

The J gene is TRBJ2-2, the V gene TRBV7-8, with 8 bases fitting TRBD2. In germline, CDR1 is SGHVS, CDR2 FQNEAQ. The J segment lost 4 bases and the V segment lost 4 bases, leaving 5 bases of the junction unmatched. The CDR3 has 15 residues. The CDR3 DNA is TGTGCCAGCAGCTCCGGGACTAGACTCACCGGGGAGCTGTTTTTT. Translation gives CASSSGTRLTGELFF.

DNA of the CDR3: TGTGCCAGCAGCGTAGGCGGGGGGAATTCACCCCTCCACTTT. It codes for CASSVGGGNSPLHF. The chain employs TRBV9 and TRBJ1-6; maybe TRBD1 (5 bases). V lost 0 bases and J 7 bases, leaving 8 bases between the germline ends. Per germline, CDR1 SGDLS and CDR2 YYNGEE. This CDR3 is built from 14 residues. Using reference TRBV9 and TRBJ1-6 for the parts outside the CDR3, the full variable domain is DSGVTQTPKHLITATGQRVTLRCSPRSGDLSVYWYQQSLDQGLQFLIQYYNGEERAKGNILERFSAQQFPDLHSELNLSSLELGDSALYFCASSVGGGNSPLHFGNGTRLTVT.

This clone came up a few times. The V call is TRBV7-6, the J call TRBJ2-3; no definite D call. V was cut by 6 bases and J by 3 bases, with 16 bases left in between. The CDR3 is made up of 15 amino acids. CDR1 is SGHVS, CDR2 FNYEAQ, per germline. DNA for the CDR3: TGTGCCAGCAGTCTCTCGGGTATTCCTACAGATACGCAGTATTTT. It encodes CASSLSGIPTDTQYF.